Presented here are 2 T cell receptor beta chains from one specimen sequenced in a study of T cell responses to AZD1222 COVID-19 vaccine. Produced via immunoSEQ multiplex PCR; TCRdb's table is partial and in-frame only. The sample lists roughly 270,000 clones, about 94% seen once, with less than 0.6% in the top ten. Sample: peripheral blood, taken 28 days after the second AZD1222 dose. These receptors all stem from an adult who received the AZD1222 COVID-19 vaccine.

In this sample, this clone turned up a few times. The chain joins TRBV29-1 to TRBJ1-2, with a tentative D call TRBD1 (5 bases). Germline values: CDR1 SQVTM, CDR2 ANQGSEA. The CDR3 extends over 13 amino acids. V was clipped by 1 base and J by 6 bases, with 12 bases between them. CDR3 in amino acids: CSVEGDGINGYTF. The DNA of the CDR3 is TGCAGCGTTGAAGGGGACGGAATCAATGGCTACACCTTC.

This CDR3 is CASSQTSNTGELFF. The CDR3, as DNA: TGCGCCAGCAGCCAGACTAGCAACACCGGGGAGCTGTTTTTT. This chain joins TRBV5-1 and TRBJ2-2; 7 bases agree with TRBD2. Looked up from germline, CDR1 is SGHRS and CDR2 is YFSETQ. V gave up 4 bases and J gave up 2 bases; unmatched junction bases: 2. This CDR3 contains 14 residues.